This T cell receptor (beta chain) was identified in a study of Tregs in tolerant kidney transplant recipients. The data were produced by immunoSEQ multiplex PCR, yet TCRdb's version contains in-frame clones alone and is incomplete. The sample lists 240,000 or so clones, about 80% occurring once. Whole-study findings and limits: The most relevant donor-specific Treg TCRbeta repertoire apparently came from expansion with activated donor B cells. Biological reproducibility was not directly addressed, but technical replication error appeared minimal.

Regarding this clone: Its antigen remains unknown.

The ends were cut back, 0 bases at V and 5 bases at J, with 7 bases in the middle. Germline V gives CDR1 SGHTA, CDR2 FQGNSA. This CDR3 has 13 residues. V usage is TRBV7-2 and J usage is TRBJ1-2, with D unresolved. The sequence derives from a human donor in good health. The material sequenced was CD4+ T cells from blood. CDR3 protein: CASSLAGSYGYTF. The CDR3 coding sequence is TGTGCCAGCAGCTTAGCAGGGAGTTATGGCTACACCTTC.